This T cell receptor (beta chain) comes out of a study of T cells of healthy individuals. The CDR3 has 14 amino acids. Between the trimmed V and J ends, which lost 0 bases and 6 bases, there was a span of 7 bases. Germline CDR1 reads SGHKS; CDR2 reads YYEKEE (reference sequence). TCRdb passed the 5' RACE reads through MiXCR, listing each CDR3 protein once. The data hold tens of thousands of distinct CDR3 sequences, with 15% to 20% observed a single time. This TCR derives from a human donor in good health. J is TRBJ1-6 and V is TRBV5-5; the D gene is possibly TRBD1 (5 bases). The CDR3 sequence: CASSLAGTNSPLHF. CDR3 in DNA: TGTGCCAGCAGCTTGGCTGGGACTAATTCACCCCTCCACTTT.